Listed here are 11 T cell receptor beta chains from one sample, sequenced in a study of blood T cell repertoires in COVID-19. Clones were sequenced by immunoSEQ multiplex PCR, and TCRdb holds only the in-frame ones, with some missing. The repertoire includes 250,000 or so clones, more than 75% of them detected once, and approximately 8.2% sits in the top ten. Sequences were obtained from peripheral blood. The origin of the receptors is a man aged 40-49 years with active or convalescent COVID-19.

The J gene is TRBJ1-2, the V gene TRBV5-4; D not certain. CDR1 and CDR2 (germline): SGHNT, YYREEE (reference sequence). This CDR3 has 14 residues. V gave up 0 bases and J gave up 0 bases, with 6 bases separating them. The CDR3 spells CASSLDKANYGYTF. As DNA, the CDR3 is TGTGCCAGCAGCTTGGACAAAGCTAACTATGGCTACACCTTC.

The V call is TRBV27, the J call TRBJ2-3; possible D gene TRBD2, 7 bases. Germline assignment: CDR1 MNHEY and CDR2 SMNVEV (reference sequence). Trimming took off 5 bases at V and 4 bases at J, with 19 bases between the two ends. The CDR3 has 16 amino acids. The CDR3 sequence: CASSLRLARGPDTQYF. CDR3 DNA sequence: TGTGCCAGCAGTCTCCGACTAGCCCGGGGGCCAGATACGCAGTATTTT.

The chain has TRBV20-1 and TRBJ2-7; D is possibly TRBD2 (5 bases). The length of the CDR3 is 11 residues. The germline CDR1 and CDR2 sequences are DFQATT and SNEGSKA (reference sequence). V was shortened by 6 bases and J by 3 bases, with 9 bases between the two germline ends. CDR3 loop: CSASGGYEQYF. The CDR3 bases are TGCAGTGCCAGCGGAGGCTACGAGCAGTACTTC.

The chain links TRBV15 to TRBJ2-3; 9 bases map to TRBD2. The CDR3 extends over 15 amino acids. Trimming removed 1 base from V and 5 bases from J; junction bases left unmatched: 4. Germline V CDR1 and CDR2: LNHNV, YYDKDF (reference sequence). CDR3 residues: CATSRVSGGRDTQYF. Here the CDR3 DNA reads TGTGCCACCAGCAGAGTTAGCGGGGGAAGAGATACGCAGTATTTT.

The chain joins TRBV11-3 to TRBJ2-7, with a tentative D call TRBD2 (5 bases). V shed 0 bases and J shed 3 bases, with 12 bases lying between them. This CDR3 has 15 amino acids. From germline, CDR1 is SGHNT and CDR2 YENEEA. The DNA for the CDR3 is TGTGCCAGCAGCTTAGAAAGCGGACTCCACTACGAGCAGTACTTC. Its translation: CASSLESGLHYEQYF.

The chain carries TRBV28 and TRBJ1-1; D unresolved. Trimming left V 5 bases short and J 1 base short, with 8 bases between. Germline CDR1 is MDHEN and CDR2 is SYDVKM. The length of the CDR3 is 13 residues. The CDR3 coding sequence is TGTGCCAGCAGTACACAGCAGAACACTGAAGCTTTCTTT. Its translation: CASSTQQNTEAFF.

The chain uses TRBV5-4 and TRBJ2-1, with TRBD2 matching 10 bases. The V gene's germline CDR1 is SGHNT and CDR2 YYREEE (reference sequence). The length of the CDR3 is 16 residues. V shed 1 base, J shed 7 bases, and the junction held 8 bases outside the gene matches. The CDR3 region has the DNA TGTGCCAGCAGCTTGCCCAGCGGGGGGGCTCGGAATGAGCAGTTCTTC. This codes for CASSLPSGGARNEQFF.

The J gene is TRBJ1-4, the V gene TRBV7-8; weak D call: TRBD1 (5 bases). The CDR3 is made up of 14 amino acids. Germline loops: CDR1 SGHVS, CDR2 FQNEAQ. The V gene lost 0 bases and the J gene lost 6 bases, with 8 bases spanning the gap. The CDR3 sequence is CASSLAGGDEKLFF. CDR3 sequence (DNA): TGTGCCAGCAGCTTAGCGGGGGGTGATGAAAAACTGTTTTTT.

This clone has only one observation. V gene TRBV6-5 combines with J gene TRBJ1-4; D is unclear. This CDR3 region has 14 residues. CDR1 and CDR2 (germline): MNHEY, SVGAGI. Deletions cut 7 bases from V and 6 bases from J, with 15 bases between. CDR3 protein: CASTRRGEYEKLFF. Written as DNA, the CDR3 is TGTGCCAGCACCCGGCGAGGAGAGTATGAAAAACTGTTTTTT.

This clone was observed a few times. This rearrangement joins TRBV18 to TRBJ1-1, with 8 bases aligning to TRBD1. V lost 3 bases to trimming and J lost 1 base; unmatched junction nucleotides: 1. Per the germline V gene, CDR1 is KGHSH and CDR2 is LQKENI. The CDR3 spans 14 residues. The DNA for the CDR3 is TGTGCCAGCTCACCCCAGGGGGCGAACACTGAAGCTTTCTTT. Translating it yields CASSPQGANTEAFF.

The rearrangement links TRBV19 to TRBJ1-3, with TRBD1 as a possible D gene (6 bases). V was trimmed by 1 base and J by 3 bases, leaving 10 bases between them. The V gene's germline CDR1 is LNHDA and CDR2 SQIVND (reference sequence). The CDR3 consists of 15 residues. CDR3 sequence reads: CASSIGSGVGNTIYF. CDR3 coding DNA: TGTGCCAGTAGTATAGGGTCAGGGGTTGGAAACACCATATATTTT.